This T cell receptor beta chain originates from a study of blood T cell repertoires in COVID-19. Background on the study: From T cells, B-cell-depleted T cells, or PBMCs came the material, which was cDNA or gDNA.

The authors' processing: Nucleated cell number was recorded as an estimate derived from reference gene primer amplification. Data came from immunoSEQ multiplex PCR; TCRdb stores just in-frame clones and leaves some out. Clone size and the V and J calls come from that table; the DNA yielded D and trimming. The sample carries under 300,000 clones, around nine tenths recorded once. The age range of participants was about 18 to 89 years, with residence in approximately 25 US areas. Sequenced material: PBMCs or T cells enriched from blood (not recorded which). The clonotype originates from a woman aged 18-29 years who had recovered from COVID-19.

CDR3 in DNA: TGTGCCAGCAGTGGCCAGGGGGCTGGGAATGAGCAGTTCTTC. Protein product: CASSGQGAGNEQFF. The rearrangement uses TRBV2 and TRBJ2-1; 8 bases line up with TRBD1. The germline CDR1 and CDR2 sequences are SNHLY and FYNNEI. The CDR3 extends over 14 amino acids. V was clipped by 4 bases and J by 7 bases; unmatched bases: 6.